These 6 T cell receptor beta chains were all obtained from the same sample, sequenced in a study of T-cell memory formation after mild COVID-19. Each CDR3 protein is one row after TCRdb ran MiXCR on the 5' RACE reads. Here the sample spans about 360,000 distinct CDR3 sequences, roughly 13% being singletons. The sequencing sample was made of PBMCs or a T cell subset sorted from them (not recorded which). The receptors shown here come from a man between 18 and 35 years old who had mild COVID-19 (a few samples of this study predate the infection). Cell type and time point are not known.

The V call is TRBV25-1, the J call TRBJ2-2; D gene uncertain. From germline, CDR1 is MGHDK and CDR2 SYGVNS. The V end lost 4 bases, the J end lost 9 bases, and 6 bases lay between the germline ends. CDR3 length: 11 residues. The CDR3 reads CASSGARELFF. The CDR3 DNA follows: TGTGCCAGCAGTGGAGCTCGGGAGCTGTTTTTT.

V is TRBV10-3 and J is TRBJ1-1, with D unclear. Germline loops: CDR1 ENHRY, CDR2 SYGVKD. CDR3 length: 14 residues. Trimming left V 4 bases short and J 0 bases short, with 9 bases between. CDR3 DNA sequence: TGTGCCATCAGTGTAGGCAGAATGAACACTGAAGCTTTCTTT. As protein: CAISVGRMNTEAFF.

This clonotype showed up just a few times. The chain is built from TRBV5-1 and TRBJ1-2; 7 nucleotides match TRBD1. Germline loops: CDR1 SGHRS, CDR2 YFSETQ. The CDR3 is 14 residues long. J lost 6 bases, V lost 3 bases, and 8 bases had no gene match. CDR3 protein: CASSSRGAADGYTF. The CDR3 DNA reads as TGCGCCAGCAGCTCCAGGGGGGCGGCCGATGGCTACACCTTC.

The gene calls are TRBV12-3 or TRBV12-4 and TRBJ2-2; D is unresolved. The CDR3 runs to 13 residues. Trimming cost V 6 bases and J 6 bases, with 11 bases left between them. The chain's CDR3 is CASRNLAPGELFF. CDR3 DNA: TGTGCCAGCAGGAACTTGGCCCCCGGGGAGCTGTTTTTT.

The rearrangement uses TRBV20-1 and TRBJ2-1; the D gene is possibly TRBD1 (6 bases). V lost 0 bases to trimming and J lost 10 bases, with 10 bases between them. Germline CDR1 DFQATT, CDR2 SNEGSKA (reference sequence). This CDR3 comprises 12 residues. CDR3 nucleotide sequence: TGCAGTGCTAGAGACGAAAGGGGGGAGCAGTTCTTC. It codes for CSARDERGEQFF.

This rearrangement joins TRBV6-1 to TRBJ1-6, with 7 nucleotides matching TRBD1. Germline assignment: CDR1 MNHNS and CDR2 SASEGT. The CDR3 is made up of 13 amino acids. The trim removed 6 bases at V and 4 bases at J, leaving 0 bases unmatched. Here the CDR3 DNA reads TGTGCCAGCAGGACAGGGTATAATTCACCCCTCCACTTT. Translating gives CASRTGYNSPLHF.